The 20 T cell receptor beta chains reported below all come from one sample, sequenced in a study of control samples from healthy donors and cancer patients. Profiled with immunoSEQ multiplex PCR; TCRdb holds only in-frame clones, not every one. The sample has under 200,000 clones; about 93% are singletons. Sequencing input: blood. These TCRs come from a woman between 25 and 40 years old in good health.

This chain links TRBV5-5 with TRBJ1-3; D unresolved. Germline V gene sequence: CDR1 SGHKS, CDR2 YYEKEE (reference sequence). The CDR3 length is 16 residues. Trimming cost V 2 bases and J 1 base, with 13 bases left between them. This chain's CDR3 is CASSFYRTGSGNTIYF. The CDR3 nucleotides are TGTGCCAGCAGCTTCTATAGGACTGGTTCTGGAAACACCATATATTTT. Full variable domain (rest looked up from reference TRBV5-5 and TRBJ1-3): DAGVTQSPTHLIKTRGQQVTLRCSPISGHKSVSWYQQVLGQGPQFIFQYYEKEERGRGNFPDRFSARQFPNYSSELNVNALLLGDSALYLCASSFYRTGSGNTIYFGEGSWLTVV.

The CDR3 protein is CAISDRTDNEQFF. As DNA, the CDR3 is TGTGCCATCAGTGATCGGACAGACAATGAGCAGTTCTTC. The chain carries TRBV10-3 and TRBJ2-1, with D perhaps matching TRBD1 (6 bases). This CDR3 contains 13 residues. With 3 bases removed from V and 5 bases from J, the gap between germline ends came to 8 bases. Germline lookup yields CDR1 ENHRY and CDR2 SYGVKD.

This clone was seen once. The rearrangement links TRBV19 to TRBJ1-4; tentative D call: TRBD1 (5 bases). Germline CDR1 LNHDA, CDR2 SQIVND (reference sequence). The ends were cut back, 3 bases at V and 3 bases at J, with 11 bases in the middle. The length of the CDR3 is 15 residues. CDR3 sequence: CASSIQGWANEKLFF. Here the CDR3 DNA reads TGTGCCAGTAGTATCCAGGGTTGGGCTAATGAAAAACTGTTTTTT.

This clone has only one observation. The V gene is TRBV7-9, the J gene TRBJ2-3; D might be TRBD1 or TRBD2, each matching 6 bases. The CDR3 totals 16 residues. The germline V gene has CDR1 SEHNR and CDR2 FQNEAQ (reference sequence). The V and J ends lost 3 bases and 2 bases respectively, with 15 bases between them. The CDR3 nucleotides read TGTGCCAGCAGCTTTGAAGGGGGGCGCTTCACAGATACGCAGTATTTT. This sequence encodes CASSFEGGRFTDTQYF.

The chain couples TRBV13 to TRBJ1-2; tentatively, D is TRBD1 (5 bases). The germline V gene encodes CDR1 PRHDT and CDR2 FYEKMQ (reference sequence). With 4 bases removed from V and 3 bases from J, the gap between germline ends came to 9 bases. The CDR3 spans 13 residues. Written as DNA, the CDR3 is TGTGCCAGCAGCTCCCAGGGATACTATGGCTACACCTTC. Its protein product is CASSSQGYYGYTF.

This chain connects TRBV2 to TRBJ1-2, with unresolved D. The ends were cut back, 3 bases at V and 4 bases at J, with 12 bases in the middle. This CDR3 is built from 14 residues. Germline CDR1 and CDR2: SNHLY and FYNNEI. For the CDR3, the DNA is TGTGCCAGCAGTGAGTTGGGGTCTGGCTATGGCTACACCTTC. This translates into CASSELGSGYGYTF. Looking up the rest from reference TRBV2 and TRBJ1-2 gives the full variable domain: EPEVTQTPSHQVTQMGQEVILRCVPISNHLYFYWYRQILGQKVEFLVSFYNNEISEKSEIFDDQFSVERPDGSNFTLKIRSTKLEDSAMYFCASSELGSGYGYTFGSGTRLTVV.

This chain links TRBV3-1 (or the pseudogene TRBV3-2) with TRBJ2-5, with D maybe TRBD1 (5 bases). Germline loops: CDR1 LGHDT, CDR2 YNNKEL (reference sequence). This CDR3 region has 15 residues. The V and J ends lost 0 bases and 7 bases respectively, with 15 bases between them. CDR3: CASSQDRPPRGTQYF. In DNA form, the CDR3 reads TGTGCCAGCAGCCAAGATCGGCCTCCTAGGGGGACCCAGTACTTC.

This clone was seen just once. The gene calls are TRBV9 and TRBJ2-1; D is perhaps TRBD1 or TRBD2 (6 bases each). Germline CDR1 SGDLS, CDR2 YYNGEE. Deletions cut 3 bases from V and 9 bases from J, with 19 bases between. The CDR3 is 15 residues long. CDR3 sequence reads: CASSELSWGASEQFF. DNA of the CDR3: TGTGCCAGCAGCGAATTGTCATGGGGGGCGAGTGAGCAGTTCTTC.

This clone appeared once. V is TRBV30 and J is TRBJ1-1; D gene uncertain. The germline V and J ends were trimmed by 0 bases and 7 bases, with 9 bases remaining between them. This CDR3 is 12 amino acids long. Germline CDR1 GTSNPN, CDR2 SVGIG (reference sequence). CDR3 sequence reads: CAWSVSRVEAFF. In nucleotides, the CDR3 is TGTGCCTGGAGTGTCTCTCGGGTTGAAGCTTTCTTT.

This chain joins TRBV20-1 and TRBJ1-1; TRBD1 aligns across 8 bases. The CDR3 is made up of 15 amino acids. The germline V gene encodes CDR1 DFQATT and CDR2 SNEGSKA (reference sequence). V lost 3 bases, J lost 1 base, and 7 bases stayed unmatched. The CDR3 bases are TGCAGTGCTAGTTTGGCAGGGGGCGCGAACACTGAAGCTTTCTTT. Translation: CSASLAGGANTEAFF.

The CDR3 loop is CSAQGQASGYTF. The CDR3 region has the DNA TGCAGCGCCCAGGGACAGGCGTCTGGCTACACCTTC. V is TRBV29-1 and J is TRBJ1-2; 8 bases fit TRBD1. From germline, CDR1 is SQVTM and CDR2 ANQGSEA. There are 12 residues in the CDR3. The ends lost 7 bases at V and 7 bases at J; junction bases unmatched: 8.

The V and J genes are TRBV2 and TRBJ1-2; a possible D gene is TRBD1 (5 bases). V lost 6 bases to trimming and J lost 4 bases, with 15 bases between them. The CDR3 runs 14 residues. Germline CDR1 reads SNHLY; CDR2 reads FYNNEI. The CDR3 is CASRIREQVYGYTF. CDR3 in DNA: TGTGCCAGCAGGATCAGGGAGCAAGTCTATGGCTACACCTTC.

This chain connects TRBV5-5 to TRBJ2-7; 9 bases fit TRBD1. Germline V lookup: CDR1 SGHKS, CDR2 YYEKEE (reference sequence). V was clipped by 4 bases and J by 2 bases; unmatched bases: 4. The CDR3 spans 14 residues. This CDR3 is CASSLNRGPYEQYF. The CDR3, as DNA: TGTGCCAGCAGCCTAAACAGGGGGCCCTACGAGCAGTACTTC.

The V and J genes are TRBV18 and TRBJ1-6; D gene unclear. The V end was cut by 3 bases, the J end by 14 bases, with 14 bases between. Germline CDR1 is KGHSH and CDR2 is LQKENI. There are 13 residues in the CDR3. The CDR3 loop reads CASSPRTTESLHF. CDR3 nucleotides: TGTGCCAGCTCACCCAGGACGACTGAGTCCCTCCACTTT.

CDR3 loop: CASSPYLEAFF. Here the CDR3 DNA reads TGCGCCAGCAGTCCATATCTAGAAGCTTTCTTT. The chain employs TRBV23-1 and TRBJ1-1; no definite D call. TRBV23-1 is identified as an open reading frame with a role that is uncertain. The V end was cut by 4 bases, the J end by 8 bases, with 8 bases between. The CDR3 covers 11 residues.

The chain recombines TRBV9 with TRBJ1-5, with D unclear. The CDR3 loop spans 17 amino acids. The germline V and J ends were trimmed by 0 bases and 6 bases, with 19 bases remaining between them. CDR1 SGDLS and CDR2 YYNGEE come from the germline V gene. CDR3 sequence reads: CASSVDGGPSGSQPQHF. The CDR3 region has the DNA TGTGCCAGCAGCGTAGACGGTGGACCTTCGGGGAGTCAGCCCCAGCATTTT.

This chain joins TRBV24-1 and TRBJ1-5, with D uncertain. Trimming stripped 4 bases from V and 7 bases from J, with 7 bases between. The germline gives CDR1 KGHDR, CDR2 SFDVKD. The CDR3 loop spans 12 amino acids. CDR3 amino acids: CATSDAGQPQHF. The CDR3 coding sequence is TGTGCCACCAGTGACGCCGGACAGCCCCAGCATTTT.

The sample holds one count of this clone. CDR3 protein: CATSDFQNEQFF. CDR3 bases: TGTGCCACCAGTGATTTCCAAAATGAGCAGTTCTTC. The chain is built from TRBV24-1 and TRBJ2-1; D is ambiguous. CDR3 length: 12 residues. V lost 1 base, J lost 7 bases, and 4 bases lay in between. CDR1 KGHDR and CDR2 SFDVKD come from the germline V gene.

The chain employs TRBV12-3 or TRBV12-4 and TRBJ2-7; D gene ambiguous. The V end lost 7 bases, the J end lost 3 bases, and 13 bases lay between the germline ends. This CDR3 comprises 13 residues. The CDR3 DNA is TGTGCCAGCACCTACAGTCTTCTCTACGAGCAGTACTTC. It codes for CASTYSLLYEQYF.

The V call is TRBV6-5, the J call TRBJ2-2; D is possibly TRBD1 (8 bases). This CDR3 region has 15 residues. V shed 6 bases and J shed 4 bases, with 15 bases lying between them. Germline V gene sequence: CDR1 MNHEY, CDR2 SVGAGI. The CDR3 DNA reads TGTGCCAGCAGGCGGACAGGGAGGGTCACCGGGGAGCTGTTTTTT. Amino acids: CASRRTGRVTGELFF.